The 27 T cell receptor beta chains below all came from one sample that was sequenced in a study of cytotoxic CD8 clonotypes in ibrutinib-treated CLL. Some clones are missing from TCRdb's copy, which holds only in-frame ones; the method was immunoSEQ multiplex PCR. The sample has 150,000 or so clones, about 84% seen once; the top ten hold about 4.9%. The specimen was PBMCs, collected after 24 months of ibrutinib treatment. The receptors here all came from a human donor with chronic lymphocytic leukemia.

This sequence joins TRBV6-5 and TRBJ1-2; D unresolved. Germline CDR1 MNHEY, CDR2 SVGAGI. The CDR3 covers 16 residues. The V end lost 2 bases, the J end lost 6 bases, and 19 bases lay between the germline ends. CDR3 nucleotide sequence: TGTGCCAGCAGTTACCTTAGACCTAATCCGTACAATGGCTACACCTTC. Its protein is CASSYLRPNPYNGYTF.

The rearrangement links TRBV5-1 to TRBJ2-7; TRBD1 matches 9 bases. The CDR3 is 14 residues long. The V gene's germline CDR1 is SGHRS and CDR2 YFSETQ. J gave up 2 bases and V 0 bases, and 0 bases lay outside the gene matches. The chain's CDR3 is CASSLGDRAYEQYF. The CDR3 DNA is TGCGCCAGCAGCTTGGGGGACAGGGCCTACGAGCAGTACTTC. The whole variable domain, remainder taken from reference TRBV5-1 and TRBJ2-7, is KAGVTQTPRYLIKTRGQQVTLSCSPISGHRSVSWYQQTPGQGLQFLFEYFSETQRNKGNFPGRFSGRQFSNSRSEMNVSTLELGDSALYLCASSLGDRAYEQYFGPGTRLTVT.

This chain links TRBV29-1 with TRBJ1-5; the match to TRBD1 covers 10 bases. The V gene end was trimmed by 4 bases and the J gene end by 3 bases; junction bases not matched to a gene: 6. CDR1 SQVTM and CDR2 ANQGSEA come from the germline V gene. This CDR3 region has 15 residues. This chain's CDR3 is CSVGGQGGFNQPQHF. The DNA of the CDR3 is TGCAGCGTTGGCGGACAGGGGGGCTTCAATCAGCCCCAGCATTTT.

The chain uses TRBV19 and TRBJ2-2; D is uncertain. The germline V gene encodes CDR1 LNHDA and CDR2 SQIVND (reference sequence). This CDR3 region has 15 residues. The V gene lost 7 bases and the J gene lost 4 bases, with 16 bases spanning the gap. CDR3 nucleotide sequence: TGTGCCAGTATCACTGACCATTTTTTCACCGGGGAGCTGTTTTTT. Amino acids: CASITDHFFTGELFF.

The V gene is TRBV20-1, the J gene TRBJ1-1; D might be TRBD1 (5 bases). The CDR3 is 11 residues long. Germline V gene data show CDR1 as DFQATT and CDR2 as SNEGSKA (reference sequence). V lost 6 bases and J 6 bases, leaving 11 bases between the germline ends. CDR3 bases: TGCAGTGCCCGGGGACTGGCTGAAGCTTTCTTT. Amino acid sequence: CSARGLAEAFF.

The CDR3 DNA is TGTGCCAGCAGCGGGGAGGACGGACTAGTTTCCCCCCTCCACTTT. It yields the protein CASSGEDGLVSPLHF. The V gene is TRBV9, the J gene TRBJ1-6; no clear D. Trimming took 3 bases from V and 13 from J, leaving 20 bases between them. Germline CDR1 is SGDLS and CDR2 is YYNGEE. The CDR3 spans 15 residues.

This chain links TRBV28 with TRBJ1-3, with D hard to call. Germline loops: CDR1 MDHEN, CDR2 SYDVKM. Trimming left V 7 bases short and J 2 bases short, with 12 bases between. The CDR3 runs to 14 residues. The CDR3, as DNA: TGTGCCAGCACCCTCCAGCTCCCTGGAAACACCATATATTTT. Amino acid sequence: CASTLQLPGNTIYF.

The chain carries TRBV7-9 and TRBJ2-7, with D perhaps TRBD1 (6 bases). V lost 5 bases to trimming and J lost 2 bases, with 19 bases between them. The CDR3 contains 16 residues. The germline V gene encodes CDR1 SEHNR and CDR2 FQNEAQ (reference sequence). Here the CDR3 DNA reads TGTGCCAGCAGCGAGGCCAGGGGATTGAGTCCCTACGAGCAGTACTTC. This codes for CASSEARGLSPYEQYF.

The chain employs TRBV5-6 and TRBJ2-7, with D possibly matching TRBD2 (5 bases). The V gene lost 5 bases and the J gene lost 4 bases, with 19 bases spanning the gap. Germline CDR1 reads SGHDT; CDR2 reads YYEEEE. The CDR3 spans 15 residues. CDR3 sequence: CASSPTGRAQYEQYF. The CDR3 DNA follows: TGTGCCAGCAGTCCTACGGGAAGGGCCCAATACGAGCAGTACTTC. Drawing the rest from reference TRBV5-6 and TRBJ2-7, the complete variable domain is DAGVTQSPTHLIKTRGQQVTLRCSPKSGHDTVSWYQQALGQGPQFIFQYYEEEERQRGNFPDRFSGHQFPNYSSELNVNALLLGDSALYLCASSPTGRAQYEQYFGPGTRLTVT.

The V gene is TRBV7-8, the J gene TRBJ1-2; D uncertain. Germline CDR1 SGHVS, CDR2 FQNEAQ. CDR3 size: 14 residues. The V end was cut by 1 base, the J end by 2 bases, with 8 bases between. The CDR3 DNA reads as TGTGCCAGCAGCTTAGGTGGTAGGAACTATGGCTACACCTTC. Translated, it gives CASSLGGRNYGYTF.

The chain employs TRBV6-6 and TRBJ2-1; D unresolved. CDR1 is MNHNY and CDR2 is SVGAGI in the germline V gene (reference sequence). V gave up 6 bases and J gave up 0 bases, with 12 bases separating them. The CDR3 runs to 15 residues. The CDR3 region has the DNA TGTGCCAGCAGCCCCCGATTTAACTCCTACAATGAGCAGTTCTTC. Its translation is CASSPRFNSYNEQFF.

The chain uses TRBV4-3 and TRBJ1-5; 7 bases map to TRBD1. The CDR3 length is 16 residues. With V trimmed by 2 bases and J by 5 bases, 9 bases remained unmatched. Germline values: CDR1 LGHNA, CDR2 YSLEER. The CDR3 protein is CASSQTWSGGDQPQHF. CDR3 sequence (DNA): TGCGCCAGCAGCCAAACGTGGTCAGGGGGGGATCAGCCCCAGCATTTT.

As concerns this clone: Given the absence of the conserved phenylalanine or tryptophan at the CDR3 end, a read error is likely. The limits of the CDR3 on the DNA are not certain, so only TCRdb's listed CDR3 is given. The chain is built from TRBV20-1 and TRBJ2-7; no check of the table's D call, TRBD1, against the DNA was made. Germline-derived CDR1 and CDR2 are DFQATT and SNEGSKA (reference sequence). The CDR3 sequence runs 8 residues, both termini included. CDR3 amino acids: CSARGPPL.

The chain uses TRBV25-1 and TRBJ1-5; D is undetermined. V was cut by 4 bases and J by 3 bases, with 10 bases left in between. The germline CDR1 and CDR2 sequences are MGHDK and SYGVNS. The CDR3 is 14 amino acids. The CDR3 region has the DNA TGTGCCAGCAGTGGTGGACCGACCAATCAGCCCCAGCATTTT. Its protein product is CASSGGPTNQPQHF.

The chain couples TRBV7-9 to TRBJ2-1; 13 positions match TRBD2. The trim removed 5 bases at V and 3 bases at J, leaving 7 bases unmatched. The germline CDR1 and CDR2 sequences are SEHNR and FQNEAQ (reference sequence). CDR3 size: 17 residues. The CDR3: CASSPGLAGQYYNEQFF. The DNA for the CDR3 is TGTGCCAGCAGCCCGGGACTAGCGGGACAGTACTACAATGAGCAGTTCTTC.

This clone was detected only once. Here the CDR3 reads CASGYNTEAFF. Here the CDR3 DNA reads TGTGCCAGCGGGTATAACACTGAAGCTTTCTTT. V is TRBV7-2 and J is TRBJ1-1; unclear D gene. Trimming took off 8 bases at V and 2 bases at J, with 6 bases between the two ends. CDR3 length equals 11 residues. The germline V gene encodes CDR1 SGHTA and CDR2 FQGNSA.

This chain uses TRBV7-2 with TRBJ2-2; D uncertain. This CDR3 is built from 15 residues. V was cut by 2 bases and J by 0 bases, with 7 bases left in between. Germline lookup yields CDR1 SGHTA and CDR2 FQGNSA. CDR3 residues: CASSLRVANTGELFF. The CDR3 bases are TGTGCCAGCAGCTTAAGGGTTGCGAACACCGGGGAGCTGTTTTTT.

This sequence joins TRBV4-2 and TRBJ1-1, with D maybe TRBD1 (6 bases). The ends were cut back, 3 bases at V and 3 bases at J, with 14 bases in the middle. CDR3 length equals 15 residues. CDR1 is LGHNA and CDR2 is YNFKEQ in the germline V gene. The CDR3: CASSQLQGKDTEAFF. In DNA, the CDR3 is TGTGCCAGCAGCCAGTTACAGGGAAAAGACACTGAAGCTTTCTTT.

Worth noting for this clone: A much larger clone differs by one base, so this may be a read error. The sample holds other DNA sequences that translate to the same CDR3. The chain has TRBV7-9 and TRBJ1-4; D is uncertain. V was trimmed by 0 bases and J by 1 base, leaving 3 bases between them. Germline CDR1 reads SEHNR; CDR2 reads FQNEAQ (reference sequence). This CDR3 is 14 amino acids long. The CDR3: CASSLAGTNEKLFF. In DNA, the CDR3 is TGTGCCAGCAGCTTAGCAGGAACTAATGAAAAACTGTTTTTT.

A single count supports this clone. The chain carries TRBV7-2 and TRBJ1-5; D is possibly TRBD1 (5 bases). With 5 bases removed from V and 1 base from J, the gap between germline ends came to 15 bases. The CDR3 is 16 residues long. Germline CDR1 SGHTA, CDR2 FQGNSA. DNA of the CDR3: TGTGCCAGCAGCGCACGCATCGGGGGGAGCAATCAGCCCCAGCATTTT. This gives the protein CASSARIGGSNQPQHF.

V is TRBV6-1 and J is TRBJ1-2; D is unclear. Germline V gene data show CDR1 as MNHNS and CDR2 as SASEGT. Trimming removed 6 bases at V and 0 bases at J, with 8 bases between. The CDR3 runs 13 residues. As DNA, the CDR3 is TGTGCCAGCAGATCTCCAGCTAACTATGGCTACACCTTC. Amino acids: CASRSPANYGYTF.

The CDR3 spells CASKEGPGSDTQYF. The DNA of the CDR3 is TGTGCCAGCAAGGAGGGCCCGGGCTCGGATACGCAGTATTTT. This chain links TRBV6-1 with TRBJ2-3; possibly TRBD2 for D (6 bases). Germline-derived CDR1 and CDR2 are MNHNS and SASEGT. V lost 7 bases and J 6 bases, leaving 17 bases between the germline ends. The CDR3 totals 14 residues.

This sequence joins TRBV18 and TRBJ2-1; 11 bases are a match to TRBD2. Per germline, CDR1 KGHSH and CDR2 LQKENI. Trimming at V came to 1 base and at J to 4 bases, leaving 3 bases not matched to a gene. This CDR3 is built from 16 residues. In nucleotides, the CDR3 is TGTGCCAGCTCACCACTAGCGGGAGGGCGGTACAATGAGCAGTTCTTC. Translation gives CASSPLAGGRYNEQFF.

The chain uses TRBV7-3 and TRBJ2-1; 10 bases agree with TRBD2. CDR3 length: 16 residues. V was clipped by 2 bases and J by 2 bases; unmatched bases: 3. Germline assignment: CDR1 SGHTA and CDR2 FQGTGA. CDR3 protein: CASSLLAGGTYNEQFF. In DNA form, the CDR3 reads TGTGCCAGCAGCTTATTAGCGGGAGGTACCTACAATGAGCAGTTCTTC.

This clone was counted once. An end of the junction differs from the germline gene, which may be a read error. This sequence joins TRBV7-2 and TRBJ2-3; D unresolved. The CDR3 is 13 amino acids. Germline lookup yields CDR1 SGHTA and CDR2 FQGNSA. The CDR3 region is CASSIAATDTQYF. The DNA for the CDR3 is TGTGCCAGCAGCATAGCAGCCACAGATACGCAGTATTTT.

This clone has a single count. The CDR3 region has the DNA TGCGCCAGCAGCCCTGGGACTAGTGGAGATACGCAGTATTTT. Residues: CASSPGTSGDTQYF. V gene TRBV5-1 combines with J gene TRBJ2-3; TRBD2 matches at 8 bases. V shed 4 bases and J 5 bases; nucleotides not matched to a gene: 6. The CDR3 spans 14 residues. CDR1 and CDR2 (germline): SGHRS, YFSETQ.

The chain joins TRBV15 to TRBJ1-1; TRBD1 matches at 7 bases. Germline-derived CDR1 and CDR2 are LNHNV and YYDKDF (reference sequence). This CDR3 is built from 13 residues. V lost 0 bases and J lost 9; bases outside the gene matches: 4. CDR3 coding DNA: TGTGCCACCAGCAGAGATTACAGGGGCAAAGCTTTCTTT. Translated: CATSRDYRGKAFF.